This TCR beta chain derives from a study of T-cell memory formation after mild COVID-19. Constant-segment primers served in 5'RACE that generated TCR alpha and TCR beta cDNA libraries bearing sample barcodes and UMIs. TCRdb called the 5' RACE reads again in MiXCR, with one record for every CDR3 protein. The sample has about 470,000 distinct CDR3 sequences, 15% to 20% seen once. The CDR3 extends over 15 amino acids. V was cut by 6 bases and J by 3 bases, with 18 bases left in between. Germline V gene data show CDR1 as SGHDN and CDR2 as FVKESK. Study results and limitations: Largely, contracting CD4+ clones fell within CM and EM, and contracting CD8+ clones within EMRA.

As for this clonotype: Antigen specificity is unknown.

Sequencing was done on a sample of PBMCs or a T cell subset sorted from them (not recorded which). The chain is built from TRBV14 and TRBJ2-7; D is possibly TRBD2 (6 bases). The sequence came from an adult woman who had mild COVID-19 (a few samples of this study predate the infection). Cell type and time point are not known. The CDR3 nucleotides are TGTGCCAGCAGTCATGGGCCGGAGGGCTACTACGAGCAGTACTTC. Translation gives CASSHGPEGYYEQYF.